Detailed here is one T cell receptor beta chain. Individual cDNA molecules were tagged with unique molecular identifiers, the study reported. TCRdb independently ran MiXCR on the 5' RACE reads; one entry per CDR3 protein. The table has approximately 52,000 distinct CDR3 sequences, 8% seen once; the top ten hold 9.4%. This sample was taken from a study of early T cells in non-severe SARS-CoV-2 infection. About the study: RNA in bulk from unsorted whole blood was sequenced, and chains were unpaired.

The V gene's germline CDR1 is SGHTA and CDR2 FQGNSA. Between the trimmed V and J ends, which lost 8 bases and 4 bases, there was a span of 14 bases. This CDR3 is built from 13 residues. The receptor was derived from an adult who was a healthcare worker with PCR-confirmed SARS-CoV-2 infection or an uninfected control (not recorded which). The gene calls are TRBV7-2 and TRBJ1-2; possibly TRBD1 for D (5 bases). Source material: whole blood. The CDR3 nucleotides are TGTGCCAGCGCCGCCCGGGGCGGCTATGGCTACACCTTC. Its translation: CASAARGGYGYTF.